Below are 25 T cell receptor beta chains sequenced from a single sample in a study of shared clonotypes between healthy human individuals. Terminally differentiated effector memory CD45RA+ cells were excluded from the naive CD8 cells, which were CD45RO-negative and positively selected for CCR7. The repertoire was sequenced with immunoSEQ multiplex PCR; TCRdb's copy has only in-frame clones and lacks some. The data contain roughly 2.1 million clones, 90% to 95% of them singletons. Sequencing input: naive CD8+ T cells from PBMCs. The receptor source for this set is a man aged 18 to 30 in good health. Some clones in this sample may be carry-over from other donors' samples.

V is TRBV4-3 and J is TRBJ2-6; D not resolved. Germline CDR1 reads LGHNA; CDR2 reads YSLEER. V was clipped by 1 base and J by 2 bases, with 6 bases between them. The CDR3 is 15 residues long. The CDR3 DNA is TGCGCCAGCAGCCAAGGGTCAGCTGGGGCCAACGTCCTGACTTTC. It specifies CASSQGSAGANVLTF.

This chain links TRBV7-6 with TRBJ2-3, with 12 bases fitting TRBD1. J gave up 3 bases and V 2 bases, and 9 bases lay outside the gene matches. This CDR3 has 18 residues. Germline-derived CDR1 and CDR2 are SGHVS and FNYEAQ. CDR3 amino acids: CASSLPISGQGATDTQYF. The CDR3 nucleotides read TGTGCCAGCAGCTTACCTATCTCGGGACAGGGGGCGACAGATACGCAGTATTTT.

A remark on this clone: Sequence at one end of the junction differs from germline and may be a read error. The CDR3 is CASTEAPGSSYEQYF. Written as DNA, the CDR3 is TGTGCCAGCACTGAAGCCCCGGGGAGCTCCTACGAGCAGTACTTC. The chain employs TRBV2 and TRBJ2-7; TRBD2 is a possible D gene (5 bases). There are 15 residues in the CDR3. Germline CDR1 and CDR2: SNHLY and FYNNEI.

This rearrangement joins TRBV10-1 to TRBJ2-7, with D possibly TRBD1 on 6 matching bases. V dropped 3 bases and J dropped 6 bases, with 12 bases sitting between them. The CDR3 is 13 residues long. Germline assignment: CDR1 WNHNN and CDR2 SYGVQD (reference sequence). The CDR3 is CASSDRGAFEQYF. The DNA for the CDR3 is TGCGCCAGCAGTGACAGGGGAGCGTTCGAGCAGTACTTC.

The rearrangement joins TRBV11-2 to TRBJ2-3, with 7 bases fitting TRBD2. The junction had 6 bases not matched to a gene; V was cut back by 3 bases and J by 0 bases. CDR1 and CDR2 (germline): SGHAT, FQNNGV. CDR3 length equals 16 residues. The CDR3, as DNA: TGTGCCAGCAGCTTCCCGCGGGAGCCGAGCACAGATACGCAGTATTTT. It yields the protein CASSFPREPSTDTQYF.

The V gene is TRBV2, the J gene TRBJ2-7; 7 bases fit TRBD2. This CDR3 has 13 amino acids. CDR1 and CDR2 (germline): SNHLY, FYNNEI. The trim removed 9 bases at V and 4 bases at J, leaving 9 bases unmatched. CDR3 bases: TGTGCCAGATCCCTAGCGGAGGGGTACGAGCAGTACTTC. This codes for CARSLAEGYEQYF.

The CDR3 loop is CASSLSGWSSYNEQFF. The CDR3 DNA reads TGTGCCAGCAGCTTATCTGGGTGGAGCTCCTACAATGAGCAGTTCTTC. The V call is TRBV11-3, the J call TRBJ2-1; no clear D gene. CDR1 SGHNT and CDR2 YENEEA come from the germline V gene. This CDR3 is 16 amino acids long. The V end was cut by 2 bases, the J end by 0 bases, with 11 bases between.

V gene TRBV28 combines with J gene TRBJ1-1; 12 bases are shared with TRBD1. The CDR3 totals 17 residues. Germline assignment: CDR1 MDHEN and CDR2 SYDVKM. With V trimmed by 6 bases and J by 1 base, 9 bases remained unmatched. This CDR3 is CASRRDRGLWGNTEAFF. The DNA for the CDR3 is TGTGCCAGCAGAAGGGACAGGGGGCTTTGGGGGAACACTGAAGCTTTCTTT.

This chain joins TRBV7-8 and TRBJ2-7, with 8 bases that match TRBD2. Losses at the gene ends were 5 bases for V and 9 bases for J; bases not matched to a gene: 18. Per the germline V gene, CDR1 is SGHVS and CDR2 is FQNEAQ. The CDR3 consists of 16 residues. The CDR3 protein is CASSTRDGRGGRGQYF. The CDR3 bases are TGTGCCAGCAGCACCCGGGACGGCCGGGGGGGGCGGGGGCAGTACTTC.

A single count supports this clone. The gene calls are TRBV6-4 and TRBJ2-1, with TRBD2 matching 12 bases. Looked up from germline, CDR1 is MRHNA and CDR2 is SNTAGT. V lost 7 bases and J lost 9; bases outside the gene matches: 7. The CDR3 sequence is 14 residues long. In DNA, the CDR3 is TGTGCCAGCAAGGCTAGCGGGAGGGACGGTGAGCAGTTCTTC. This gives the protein CASKASGRDGEQFF.

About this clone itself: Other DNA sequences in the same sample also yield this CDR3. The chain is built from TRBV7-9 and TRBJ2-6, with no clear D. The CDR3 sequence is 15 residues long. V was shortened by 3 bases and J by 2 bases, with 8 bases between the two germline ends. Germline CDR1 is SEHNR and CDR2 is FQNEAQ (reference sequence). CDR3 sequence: CASSLSGAGANVLTF. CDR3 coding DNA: TGTGCCAGCAGCTTGAGTGGGGCTGGGGCCAACGTCCTGACTTTC. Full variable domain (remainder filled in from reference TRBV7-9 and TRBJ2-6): DTGVSQNPRHKITKRGQNVTFRCDPISEHNRLYWYRQTLGQGPEFLTYFQNEAQLEKSRLLSDRFSAERPKGSFSTLEIQRTEQGDSAMYLCASSLSGAGANVLTFGAGSRLTVL.

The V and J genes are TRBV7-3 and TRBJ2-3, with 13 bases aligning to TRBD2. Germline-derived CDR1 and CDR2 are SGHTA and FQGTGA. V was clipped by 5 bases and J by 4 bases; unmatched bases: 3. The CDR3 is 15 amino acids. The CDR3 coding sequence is TGTGCCAGCAGCCGGACTAGCGGGAGATCAGATACGCAGTATTTT. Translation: CASSRTSGRSDTQYF.

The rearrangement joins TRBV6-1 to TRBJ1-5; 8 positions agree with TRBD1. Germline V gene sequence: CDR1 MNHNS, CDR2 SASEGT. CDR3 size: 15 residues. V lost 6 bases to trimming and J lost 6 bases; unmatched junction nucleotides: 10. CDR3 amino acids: CASSIDTGGGQPQHF. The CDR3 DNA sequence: TGTGCCAGCAGCATAGACACAGGGGGGGGTCAGCCCCAGCATTTT.

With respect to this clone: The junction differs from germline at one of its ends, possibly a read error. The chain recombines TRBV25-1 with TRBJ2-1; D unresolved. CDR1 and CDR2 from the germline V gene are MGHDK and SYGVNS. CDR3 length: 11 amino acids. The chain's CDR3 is CASSDGSGKLF. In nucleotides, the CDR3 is TGTGCCAGCAGTGACGGCTCCGGAAAGCTCTTC.

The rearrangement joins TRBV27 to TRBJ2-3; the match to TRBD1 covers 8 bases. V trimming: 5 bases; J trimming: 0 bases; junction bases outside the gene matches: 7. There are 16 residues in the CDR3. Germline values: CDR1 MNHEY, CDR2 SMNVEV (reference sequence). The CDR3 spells CASSPPDRASTDTQYF. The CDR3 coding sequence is TGTGCCAGCAGTCCCCCGGACAGGGCGAGCACAGATACGCAGTATTTT.

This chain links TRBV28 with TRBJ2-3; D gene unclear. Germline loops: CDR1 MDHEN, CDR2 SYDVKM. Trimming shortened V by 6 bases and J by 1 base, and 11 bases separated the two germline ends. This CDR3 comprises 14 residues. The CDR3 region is CASSSDTRTDTQYF. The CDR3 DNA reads TGTGCCAGCAGCTCTGACACGCGCACAGATACGCAGTATTTT. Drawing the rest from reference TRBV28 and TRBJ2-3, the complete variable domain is DVKVTQSSRYLVKRTGEKVFLECVQDMDHENMFWYRQDPGLGLRLIYFSYDVKMKEKGDIPEGYSVSREKKERFSLILESASTNQTSMYLCASSSDTRTDTQYFGPGTRLTVL.

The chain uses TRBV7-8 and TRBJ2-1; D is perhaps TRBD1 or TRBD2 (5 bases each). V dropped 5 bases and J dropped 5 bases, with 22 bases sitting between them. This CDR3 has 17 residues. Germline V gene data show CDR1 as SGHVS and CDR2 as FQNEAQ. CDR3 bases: TGTGCCAGCAGCCCAGAACCGGGGACCCTAGTCGACAATGAGCAGTTCTTC. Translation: CASSPEPGTLVDNEQFF.

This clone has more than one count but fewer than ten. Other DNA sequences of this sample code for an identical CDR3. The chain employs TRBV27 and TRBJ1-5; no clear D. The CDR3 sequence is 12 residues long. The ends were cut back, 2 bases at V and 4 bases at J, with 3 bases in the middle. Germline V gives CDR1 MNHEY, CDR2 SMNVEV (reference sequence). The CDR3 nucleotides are TGTGCCAGCAGTTTACCGAATCAGCCCCAGCATTTT. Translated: CASSLPNQPQHF.

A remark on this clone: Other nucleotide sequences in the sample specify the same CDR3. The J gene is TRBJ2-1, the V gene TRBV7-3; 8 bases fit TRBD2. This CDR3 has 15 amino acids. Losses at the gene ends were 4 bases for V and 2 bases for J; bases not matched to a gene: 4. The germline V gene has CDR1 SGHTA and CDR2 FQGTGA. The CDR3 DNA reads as TGTGCCAGCAGCTCAAGCGGGAGCCCCTACAATGAGCAGTTCTTC. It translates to CASSSSGSPYNEQFF.

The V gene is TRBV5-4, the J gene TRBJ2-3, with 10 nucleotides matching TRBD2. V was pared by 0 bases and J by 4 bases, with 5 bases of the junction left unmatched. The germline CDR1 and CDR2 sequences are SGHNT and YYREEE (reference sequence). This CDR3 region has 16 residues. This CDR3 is CASSLESGRGADTQYF. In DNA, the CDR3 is TGTGCCAGCAGCTTGGAAAGCGGGAGGGGGGCAGATACGCAGTATTTT. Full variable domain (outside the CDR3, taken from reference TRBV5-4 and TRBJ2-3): ETGVTQSPTHLIKTRGQQVTLRCSSQSGHNTVSWYQQALGQGPQFIFQYYREEENGRGNFPPRFSGLQFPNYSSELNVNALELDDSALYLCASSLESGRGADTQYFGPGTRLTVL.

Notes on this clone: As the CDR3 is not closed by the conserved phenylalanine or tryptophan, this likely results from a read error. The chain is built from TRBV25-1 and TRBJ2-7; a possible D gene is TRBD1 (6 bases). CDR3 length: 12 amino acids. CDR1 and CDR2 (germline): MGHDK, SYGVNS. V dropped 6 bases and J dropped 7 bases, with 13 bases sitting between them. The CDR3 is CASRPFRGEQYL. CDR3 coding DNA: TGTGCCAGCAGGCCTTTCAGGGGAGAGCAGTACCTC.

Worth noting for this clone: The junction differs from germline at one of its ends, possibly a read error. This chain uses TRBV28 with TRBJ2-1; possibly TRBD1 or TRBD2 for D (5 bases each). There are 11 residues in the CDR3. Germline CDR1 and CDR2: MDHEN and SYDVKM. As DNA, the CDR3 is TGTGCCAGCAGTTTCGGGGCCTCACGGGTCTTC. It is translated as CASSFGASRVF. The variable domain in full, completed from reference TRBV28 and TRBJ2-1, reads DVKVTQSSRYLVKRTGEKVFLECVQDMDHENMFWYRQDPGLGLRLIYFSYDVKMKEKGDIPEGYSVSREKKERFSLILESASTNQTSMYLCASSFGASRVFGPGTRLTVL.

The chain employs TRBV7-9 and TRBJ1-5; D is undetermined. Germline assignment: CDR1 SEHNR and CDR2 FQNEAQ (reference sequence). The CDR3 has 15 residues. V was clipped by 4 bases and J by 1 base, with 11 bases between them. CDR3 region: CASSSADGSNQPQHF. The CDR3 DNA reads TGTGCCAGCAGCTCCGCGGACGGCAGCAATCAGCCCCAGCATTTT.

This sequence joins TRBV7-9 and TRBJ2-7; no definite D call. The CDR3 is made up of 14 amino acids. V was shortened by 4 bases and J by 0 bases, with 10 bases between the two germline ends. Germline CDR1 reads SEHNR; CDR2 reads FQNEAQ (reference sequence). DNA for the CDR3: TGTGCCAGCAGCTCGGTCCAGAGCTCCTACGAGCAGTACTTC. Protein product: CASSSVQSSYEQYF.

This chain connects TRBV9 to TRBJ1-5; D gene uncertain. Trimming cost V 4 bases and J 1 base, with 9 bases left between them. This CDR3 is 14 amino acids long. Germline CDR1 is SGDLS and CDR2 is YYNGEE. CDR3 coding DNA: TGTGCCAGCAGCCCCGGGGTAAGCAATCAGCCCCAGCATTTT. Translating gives CASSPGVSNQPQHF.